This note documents a single T cell receptor (beta chain) sequence. These data belong to a study of blood T cell repertoires in COVID-19. Study background: Acute-phase and convalescent COVID-19 samples originated in the United States, Italy and Spain.

Under the authors' procedure: How many nucleated cells were present was estimated from reference gene primer amplification. Libraries were prepared by immunoSEQ multiplex PCR; TCRdb keeps only in-frame clonotypes and omits some of them. V, J and clone size reflect that table, while D and trimming were determined from the DNA. The profile covers under 300,000 clones, with about 88% appearing a single time and about 7.6% taken by the ten largest. CDR1 SGHTA and CDR2 FQGNSA come from the germline V gene. Unmatched junction bases numbered 6, after V lost 4 bases and J lost 4 bases. The CDR3 runs 14 residues.

Sequenced input: peripheral blood. This clonotype was obtained from a woman aged 70-85 years with active or convalescent COVID-19. V is TRBV7-2 and J is TRBJ1-2, with TRBD1 matching 7 bases. CDR3 bases: TGTGCCAGCAGCTCTAGGGGGACAGCCTATGGCTACACCTTC. Translated, it gives CASSSRGTAYGYTF.